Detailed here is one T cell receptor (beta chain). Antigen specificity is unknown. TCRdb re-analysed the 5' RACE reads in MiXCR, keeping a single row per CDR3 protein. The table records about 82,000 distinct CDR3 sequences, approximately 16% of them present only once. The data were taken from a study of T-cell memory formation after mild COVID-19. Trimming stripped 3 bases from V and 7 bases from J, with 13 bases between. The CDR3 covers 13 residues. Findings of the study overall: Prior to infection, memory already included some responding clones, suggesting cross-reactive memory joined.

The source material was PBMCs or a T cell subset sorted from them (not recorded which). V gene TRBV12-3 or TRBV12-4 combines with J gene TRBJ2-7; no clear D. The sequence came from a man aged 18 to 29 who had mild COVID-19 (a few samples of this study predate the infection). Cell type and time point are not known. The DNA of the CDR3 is TGTGCCAGCAGTTTGGGTCTACCGGAGGAGCAGTACTTC. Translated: CASSLGLPEEQYF.